Presented here are 22 T cell receptor beta chains from one specimen sequenced in a study of identical twins. From the 5' RACE reads, TCRdb called clonotypes with MiXCR, one entry per CDR3 protein. The data show about 190,000 distinct CDR3 sequences, with 15% to 20% seen just once and 40% held by the top ten. These same data were also listed under a study on T cells expressing NK-cell markers.

The sequenced sample consisted of CD8+ T cells sorted from blood. Receptors originate from a woman aged 18-30 years in good health.

The rearrangement joins TRBV6-2 or TRBV6-3 to TRBJ2-4; D not resolved. The V gene's germline CDR1 is MNHEY and CDR2 SVGEGT. CDR3 length: 14 amino acids. Trimming pared 0 bases from V and 15 bases from J, leaving 18 bases between. CDR3 region: CASSYSTLSVSGYF. The DNA for the CDR3 is TGTGCCAGCAGTTACTCGACTCTTAGTGTCTCCGGGTACTTC.

The rearrangement joins TRBV5-1 to TRBJ2-7; D remains ambiguous. V lost 2 bases and J lost 2, with 8 bases in between. The CDR3 is 13 residues long. Germline CDR1 reads SGHRS; CDR2 reads YFSETQ. CDR3 DNA: TGCGCCAGCAGCTTAGAGCTCACCTACGAGCAGTACTTC. Protein sequence: CASSLELTYEQYF. Filled out from reference TRBV5-1 and TRBJ2-7, the complete variable domain reads KAGVTQTPRYLIKTRGQQVTLSCSPISGHRSVSWYQQTPGQGLQFLFEYFSETQRNKGNFPGRFSGRQFSNSRSEMNVSTLELGDSALYLCASSLELTYEQYFGPGTRLTVT.

The chain carries TRBV28 and TRBJ1-4, with D possibly matching TRBD1 (6 bases). This CDR3 region has 15 residues. V lost 2 bases to trimming and J lost 8 bases, with 15 bases between them. Germline CDR1 and CDR2: MDHEN and SYDVKM. The CDR3: CASSLPRTDLEKLFF. CDR3 coding DNA: TGTGCCAGCAGTTTACCTCGGACAGACCTAGAAAAACTGTTTTTT.

The J gene is TRBJ2-1, the V gene TRBV6-1, with TRBD2 matching over 16 bases. Losses at the gene ends were 5 bases for V and 12 bases for J; bases not matched to a gene: 4. Looked up from germline, CDR1 is MNHNS and CDR2 is SASEGT. The CDR3 spans 14 residues. The CDR3 loop reads CASSTGLAGGWQFF. The CDR3 DNA reads as TGTGCCAGCAGTACGGGACTAGCGGGAGGGTGGCAGTTCTTC.

This clonotype was found many times. V gene TRBV6-2 or TRBV6-3 combines with J gene TRBJ2-7; D unresolved. CDR3 length equals 13 residues. Germline V gene sequence: CDR1 MNHEY, CDR2 SVGEGT. V was trimmed by 9 bases and J by 2 bases, leaving 14 bases between them. CDR3 loop: CARNGEVAYEQYF. The DNA for the CDR3 is TGTGCCAGAAACGGAGAGGTCGCCTACGAGCAGTACTTC.

This clonotype was picked up a small number of times. This rearrangement joins TRBV5-1 to TRBJ2-3; D may be TRBD1 or TRBD2 (5 bases each). V was clipped by 0 bases and J by 1 base, with 12 bases between them. The CDR3 totals 16 residues. Germline V lookup: CDR1 SGHRS, CDR2 YFSETQ. CDR3 nucleotides: TGCGCCAGCAGCTTGGTCAGGGTCGGGGGCACAGATACGCAGTATTTT. Amino acid sequence: CASSLVRVGGTDTQYF.

The chain has TRBV25-1 and TRBJ2-1; 7 bases agree with TRBD2. Losses at the gene ends were 10 bases for V and 3 bases for J; bases not matched to a gene: 6. The germline CDR1 and CDR2 sequences are MGHDK and SYGVNS. The CDR3 has 13 amino acids. Written as DNA, the CDR3 is TGTGCCACTAACGGGGGGTTCTACAATGAGCAGTTCTTC. Its translation is CATNGGFYNEQFF.

This clonotype came up many times. The chain couples TRBV12-3 or TRBV12-4 to TRBJ2-3, with 8 bases lining up with TRBD2. V trimming: 6 bases; J trimming: 5 bases; junction bases outside the gene matches: 10. This CDR3 region has 15 residues. The DNA for the CDR3 is TGTGCCAGCAGGGCCTATAGGAGCGGGGGAGATACGCAGTATTTT. Its protein is CASRAYRSGGDTQYF.

V gene TRBV4-2 combines with J gene TRBJ1-5; D gene uncertain. The CDR3 covers 15 residues. CDR1 and CDR2 from the germline V gene are LGHNA and YNFKEQ. The V end was cut by 1 base, the J end by 3 bases, with 10 bases between. The CDR3 spells CASSQVPGTNQPQHF. In DNA form, the CDR3 reads TGTGCCAGCAGCCAAGTTCCGGGAACCAATCAGCCCCAGCATTTT.

The chain uses TRBV18 and TRBJ2-1, with 9 bases that match TRBD2. The CDR3 is 17 amino acids. CDR1 is KGHSH, CDR2 LQKENI, per germline. After removal of 2 bases from V and 4 bases from J, the junction contained 9 bases not matched to a gene. The CDR3 sequence: CASSPDLAGPFYNEQFF. Written as DNA, the CDR3 is TGTGCCAGCTCACCAGACCTAGCGGGGCCATTTTACAATGAGCAGTTCTTC.

This clonotype has a handful of counts. The chain employs TRBV9 and TRBJ2-1; 10 nucleotides match TRBD2. CDR1 is SGDLS, CDR2 YYNGEE, per germline. The trim removed 3 bases at V and 12 bases at J, leaving 12 bases unmatched. The CDR3 sequence is 15 residues long. CDR3 loop: CASSGTSGGDPGQFF. DNA for the CDR3: TGTGCCAGCAGCGGAACGAGCGGGGGGGATCCTGGGCAGTTCTTC.

This chain links TRBV27 with TRBJ2-6; TRBD1 or TRBD2 may be the D gene (5 bases each). Germline values: CDR1 MNHEY, CDR2 SMNVEV (reference sequence). CDR3 length: 16 residues. The ends were cut back, 2 bases at V and 1 base at J, with 9 bases in the middle. CDR3: CASSLGGRSGANVLTF. CDR3 DNA: TGTGCCAGCAGTTTAGGGGGTCGTTCTGGGGCCAACGTCCTGACTTTC.

The sample holds many counts of this clonotype. CDR3 in amino acids: CASSGTNSYEQYF. CDR3 DNA sequence: TGCGCCAGCAGCGGGACTAACTCCTACGAGCAGTACTTC. This chain joins TRBV5-1 and TRBJ2-7; 7 bases fit TRBD2. With V trimmed by 4 bases and J by 0 bases, 1 base remained unmatched. In germline, CDR1 is SGHRS, CDR2 YFSETQ. This CDR3 comprises 13 residues.

This clonotype was observed many times. V usage is TRBV4-3 and J usage is TRBJ2-1; D is possibly TRBD2 (5 bases). Germline V gene lookup returns CDR1 LGHNA and CDR2 YSLEER. V was shortened by 5 bases and J by 4 bases, with 15 bases between the two germline ends. CDR3 length equals 15 residues. CDR3 in amino acids: CASSIAGGSYNEQFF. The CDR3, as DNA: TGCGCCAGCAGCATAGCAGGTGGGAGTTACAATGAGCAGTTCTTC.

The CDR3 coding sequence is TGTGCCAGCGGGCGGATTCACTCTGGGGCCAACGTCCTGACTTTC. Translation: CASGRIHSGANVLTF. The rearrangement uses TRBV9 and TRBJ2-6, with unresolved D. Trimming shortened V by 7 bases and J by 0 bases, and 11 bases separated the two germline ends. The CDR3 is 15 residues long. The germline V gene has CDR1 SGDLS and CDR2 YYNGEE.

This clonotype was picked up a small number of times. V gene TRBV3-1 combines with J gene TRBJ2-1; TRBD2 might be the D (7 bases). This CDR3 spans 18 amino acids. Germline loops: CDR1 LGHDT, CDR2 YNNKEL (reference sequence). Trimming pared 0 bases from V and 5 bases from J, leaving 20 bases between. The CDR3 sequence is CASSQDFGGPTPNNEQFF. As DNA, the CDR3 is TGTGCCAGCAGCCAAGATTTCGGGGGGCCGACCCCAAACAATGAGCAGTTCTTC.

This clonotype occurred many times. V gene TRBV6-5 combines with J gene TRBJ2-2; unclear D gene. The CDR3 has 13 amino acids. V was clipped by 2 bases and J by 2 bases, with 3 bases between them. The germline V gene encodes CDR1 MNHEY and CDR2 SVGAGI. For the CDR3, the DNA is TGTGCCAGCAGTTACATTAACACCGGGGAGCTGTTTTTT. Amino acid sequence: CASSYINTGELFF.

This clonotype was observed a handful of times. The chain couples TRBV7-9 to TRBJ2-2; the match to TRBD1 covers 7 bases. CDR1 and CDR2 from the germline V gene are SEHNR and FQNEAQ (reference sequence). With V trimmed by 3 bases and J by 4 bases, 2 bases remained unmatched. This CDR3 is 14 amino acids long. The CDR3 sequence is CASSLTGPTGELFF. The CDR3 DNA reads TGTGCCAGCAGCTTGACAGGGCCCACCGGGGAGCTGTTTTTT.

This clonotype has a handful of counts. The chain combines TRBV5-1 with TRBJ2-3; 12 nucleotides agree with TRBD2. Trimming took 4 bases from V and 5 from J; bases not matched to a gene: 2. This CDR3 comprises 14 residues. The V gene's germline CDR1 is SGHRS and CDR2 YFSETQ. The CDR3 region has the DNA TGCGCCAGCAGCCAGGGACTAGCGGGAGATACGCAGTATTTT. Translation: CASSQGLAGDTQYF. Variable domain in full (rest from reference TRBV5-1 and TRBJ2-3): KAGVTQTPRYLIKTRGQQVTLSCSPISGHRSVSWYQQTPGQGLQFLFEYFSETQRNKGNFPGRFSGRQFSNSRSEMNVSTLELGDSALYLCASSQGLAGDTQYFGPGTRLTVL.

This clonotype was counted between two and nine times. The chain employs TRBV5-1 and TRBJ2-7; D unresolved. Germline CDR1 is SGHRS and CDR2 is YFSETQ. Trimming pared 3 bases from V and 7 bases from J, leaving 11 bases between. There are 12 residues in the CDR3. CDR3 coding DNA: TGCGCCAGCAGCTCCCGACCTGGGGAGCAGTACTTC. It is translated as CASSSRPGEQYF.

The chain joins TRBV9 to TRBJ2-5; 8 bases map to TRBD1. V was clipped by 4 bases and J by 0 bases; unmatched bases: 5. CDR1 is SGDLS and CDR2 is YYNGEE in the germline V gene. The CDR3 is 15 amino acids. Here the CDR3 reads CASSLRTGNQETQYF. The CDR3 region has the DNA TGTGCCAGCAGCCTAAGGACAGGGAACCAAGAGACCCAGTACTTC.

The chain has TRBV5-1 and TRBJ2-1, with TRBD2 matching over 12 bases. Per germline, CDR1 SGHRS and CDR2 YFSETQ. The CDR3 length is 15 residues. V shed 5 bases, J shed 5 bases, and the junction held 5 bases outside the gene matches. The CDR3: CASRRLAGEHNEQFF. DNA of the CDR3: TGCGCCAGCAGGCGACTAGCGGGAGAGCACAATGAGCAGTTCTTC.